This T cell receptor (beta chain) was identified during a study of T cell responses to AZD1222 COVID-19 vaccine. Overall study findings and caveats: Vaccine-associated CD4 TCRs ranged over spike, dominating at 160-218 and 743-854. In the spike-specific TCR repertoire, nearly half reportedly target unmutated variant regions. After the peak T cell response, and only then, were repertoires sampled.

Turning to this clone: Its target is unknown.

Per germline, CDR1 SGHRS and CDR2 YFSETQ. The CDR3 has 14 amino acids. The J segment lost 6 bases and the V segment lost 4 bases, leaving 4 bases of the junction unmatched. Profiling relied on immunoSEQ multiplex PCR, and the TCRdb table lists in-frame clones only, not all of them. The sample holds about 110,000 clones, more than 70% seen once. The clonotype was recovered from an adult in good health. This rearrangement joins TRBV5-1 to TRBJ2-2, with 9 bases that match TRBD1. The sequences come from peripheral blood, collected on day 0 of MenACWY control vaccination. CDR3: CASSPGQGPGELFF. CDR3 coding DNA: TGCGCCAGCAGCCCGGGACAGGGACCCGGGGAGCTGTTTTTT.